This TCR beta chain was recorded in a study of blood T cell repertoires in COVID-19. Across the study: Donors in the United States, Italy and Spain gave samples during acute or convalescent COVID-19. The cDNA or gDNA used as material had been derived from T cells, B-cell-depleted T cells, or PBMCs.

Source study methods: Amplifying reference gene primers gave estimates of nucleated cell counts. Using immunoSEQ multiplex PCR, the repertoire was profiled, and TCRdb retains in-frame clones only, with some absent. Clone size and the V and J calls come from that table; the DNA yielded D and trimming. The sample has a few hundred thousand clones, approximately 90% seen once; the top ten hold under 7%. Trimming removed 1 base from V and 1 base from J, with 6 bases in between. Looked up from germline, CDR1 is SGHRS and CDR2 is YFSETQ. The CDR3 has 14 residues. Sequenced material: peripheral blood. This clonotype was sampled from a woman in her 30s with COVID-19, enrolled during active disease. V gene TRBV5-1 combines with J gene TRBJ1-3; D is possibly TRBD1 (5 bases). The chain's CDR3 is CASSLSGSGNTIYF. The CDR3 bases are TGCGCCAGCAGCTTGTCAGGGTCTGGAAACACCATATATTTT.